This record looks at one T cell receptor (beta chain) sequence and its context. The CDR3 is made up of 15 amino acids. Trimming shortened V by 3 bases and J by 2 bases, and 14 bases separated the two germline ends. CDR1 is SGHDN, CDR2 FVKESK, per germline. This specimen belongs to a study of shared clonotypes between healthy human individuals. Sequencing used immunoSEQ multiplex PCR; TCRdb keeps in-frame clones, though not all of them. The top ten clones hold roughly 1.1% of a sample with about 1.4 million clones, about 96% of them seen once. The TCR was taken from a man under 40 in good health. This chain links TRBV14 with TRBJ2-7; D is uncertain. Sample: naive CD4+ T cells sorted from blood. Subset: CD45RA+ positively selected. The CDR3 protein is CASSQRTLGPYEQYF. The CDR3 DNA follows: TGTGCCAGCAGCCAGAGGACCCTCGGCCCCTACGAGCAGTACTTC.